This T cell receptor (beta chain) emerged from a study of CD8+ T cells in alopecia areata. Overall study results and limits: In lesional scalp, particularly from alopecia totalis/universalis, clonality was higher than in normal scalp. Scalp clonality dropped significantly under tofacitinib, as did expanded CD8+ top-100 clones.

Treatment: oral pan-JAK inhibitor, 5-10 mg twice daily. With respect to this clone: Its antigen is still unknown.

RNA, once extracted, was reverse transcribed into cDNA for use as the sequencing template. The repertoire was sequenced with immunoSEQ multiplex PCR; TCRdb's copy has only in-frame clones and lacks some. The repertoire has about 42,000 clones, 80% to 95% of them found once; the top ten carry 18%. CDR3 length: 16 residues. Germline V CDR1 and CDR2: MNHNS, SASEGT. Trimming shortened V by 1 base and J by 2 bases, and 15 bases separated the two germline ends. The sample here was CD8+ T cells sorted from blood, taken at week 24, from a patient treated with tofacitinib. The V and J genes are TRBV6-1 and TRBJ2-7, with D perhaps TRBD2 (6 bases). This clonotype was obtained from a human donor with alopecia areata. The CDR3 protein is CASSEDGTRPAYEQYF. The DNA for the CDR3 is TGTGCCAGCAGTGAAGATGGGACTCGACCCGCCTACGAGCAGTACTTC.